This T cell receptor beta chain originates from a study of CD8 T cells in ankylosing spondylitis listed by TCRdb under 2017. For the study in its entirety: The study set out to find disease-linked TCR variants by profiling T cell receptor beta repertoires in ankylosing spondylitis patients and healthy donors. The whole study cohort included roughly 110 healthy donors and roughly 24 ankylosing spondylitis patients. Samples of peripheral blood were taken, and for ankylosing spondylitis patients, synovial fluid was collected as well.

Instrument on record: Illumina HiSeq 2500. TCR beta libraries were prepared by quantitative 5'-RACE with molecular barcodes. As for how the authors treated the data: A new computational method, built on a probabilistic model of VDJ rearrangement, was used to identify disease-linked TCR variants. TCRdb itself trimmed the public reads at Q25 with fastp, ran MiXCR and retained productive beta chains. When rows share a CDR3 protein, they turn into one entry using the most common DNA and genes. The V and J calls here are based on TCRdb, not the publication. This sample holds 180,000 or so distinct CDR3 sequences; 11% were observed only once. The ten biggest clones cover just under 30% of the sample. This clonotype was observed at least ten times. No antigen is known for it. Base-call qualities are not available, and no considerably larger clone is one nucleotide away. The study at large found these results: Significant enrichment of the disease-linked clones was reported in matched synovial fluid samples from ankylosing spondylitis patients. The disease-linked clones showed a CD8+ phenotype and occurred at relatively low frequencies in peripheral blood. Some TCR beta motif variants had previously been reported in synovial fluid and blood of reactive arthritis patients, which suggested common disease-initiation mechanisms. Blood from ankylosing spondylitis patients appeared to be characterized by a TCR beta motif made up of several highly homologous amino acid variants.

What was sequenced was blood, either unsorted or a sorted T cell fraction (not recorded which). The receptor was derived from a male donor with ankylosing spondylitis or in good health (not recorded which).

The DNA reads as follows: TGTGCCAGCAGCAACAGGGAGTACAATCAGCCCCAGCATTTT. This yields the protein CASSNREYNQPQHF. The sequence is built from TRBV28 and TRBJ1-5; tentative D gene TRBD1, with 6 bases matching. From cysteine to phenylalanine, the CDR3 is 14 amino acids long. The entry retains the CDR3 DNA only, 42 bases that are in frame from base 1. V is reduced by 6 bases and J by 3 bases, leaving a spacing of 12 bases between them. CDR1 MDHEN and CDR2 SYDVKM are derived from the germline V gene.